This TCR beta chain was recorded in a study of PD-L1 blockade in urothelial cancer. Study-level information: Blood analyses occurred 3 weeks (second dose) and 6 weeks post treatment start. T cell content in blood samples showed a median of 141,255. General study points: Durable-benefit patients had greater expansion of tumor-associated blood clones at 3 weeks.

Some clones are missing from TCRdb's copy, which holds only in-frame ones; the method was immunoSEQ multiplex PCR. The data show more than 35,000 clones, around 81% seen once. Points on this clone: The target antigen is unknown.

Time point here: pretreatment peripheral blood. The ends were cut back, 6 bases at V and 4 bases at J, with 14 bases in the middle. Germline values: CDR1 SGHNT, CDR2 YYREEE (reference sequence). CDR3 length: 14 amino acids. The starting material was PBMCs, obtained around atezolizumab (anti-PD-L1) treatment. The sequence was collected from a man aged 80 or over with urothelial cancer. The chain has TRBV5-4 and TRBJ2-1; D is perhaps TRBD1 (5 bases). CDR3 protein: CASTQTGLYNEQFF. In DNA form, the CDR3 reads TGTGCCAGCACCCAAACAGGCCTGTACAATGAGCAGTTCTTC.